Listed below are T cell receptor beta chains from one sample, sequenced in a study of cytomegalovirus exposure and HLA in healthy donors. Sequenced by immunoSEQ multiplex PCR; TCRdb stores in-frame clones only, minus some. Of about 160,000 clones listed, over 60% were seen once; the top ten hold around 0.97%. The specimen sequenced was PBMCs. The receptors stem from a woman between 45 and 60 years old in good health and CMV-seropositive. Both conserved end residues are part of each CDR3. D genes are given only for firm matches. Size tells how often a clone was seen (once, few, many) or the class of an expanded clone, and some rows leave it out.

length: 13; V: TRBV7-9; D: .; size: .; J: TRBJ1-6; DNA: TGTGCCAGCATAGGAGGTGGGAATTCACCCCTCCACTTT; CDR3: CASIGGGNSPLHF
length: 15; V: TRBV6-5; D: TRBD1; size: .; J: TRBJ2-1; DNA: TGTGCCAGCAGAAGGGGACAGGGGGCATACAATGAGCAGTTCTTC; CDR3: CASRRGQGAYNEQFF
length: 12; V: TRBV5-8; D: .; size: .; J: TRBJ2-7; DNA: TGTGCCAGCAGCTTGTTTTACTACGAGCAGTACTTC; CDR3: CASSLFYYEQYF
length: 17; V: TRBV5-4; D: .; size: .; J: TRBJ2-5; DNA: TGTGCCAGCAGCTCTTCGGGGGAGGGGGAGAAACAAGAGACCCAGTACTTC; CDR3: CASSSSGEGEKQETQYF
length: 15; V: TRBV9; D: .; size: .; J: TRBJ2-5; DNA: TGTGCCAGCAGCGTAGATCCCAGCGGGCAAGAGACCCAGTACTTC; CDR3: CASSVDPSGQETQYF
length: 16; V: TRBV2; D: .; size: .; J: TRBJ1-3; DNA: TGTGCCAGCAGTGAACGCGGAGTCGGGTCTGGAAACACCATATATTTT; CDR3: CASSERGVGSGNTIYF
length: 16; V: TRBV4-1; D: TRBD1; size: .; J: TRBJ1-4; DNA: TGCGCCAGCAGCTCTAAACCGGGACAGGGGGATGAAAAACTGTTTTTT; CDR3: CASSSKPGQGDEKLFF
length: 11; V: TRBV27; D: .; size: few; J: TRBJ2-1; DNA: TGTGCCAGCGGTCTACCGAATGAGCAGTTCTTC; CDR3: CASGLPNEQFF
length: 18; V: TRBV6-1; D: TRBD2; size: .; J: TRBJ2-5; DNA: TGTGCCAGCAGTGAAGTAATTTATACTAGCGGGGGGGCTGAGACCCAGTACTTC; CDR3: CASSEVIYTSGGAETQYF
length: 14; V: TRBV19; D: .; size: .; J: TRBJ2-7; DNA: TGTGCCAGTAGCCTAGCCACACCGGGGTACGAGCAGTACTTC; CDR3: CASSLATPGYEQYF
length: 14; V: TRBV18; D: TRBD1; size: .; J: TRBJ1-6; DNA: TGTGCCAGCTCTCAAACCGAACAGGGGTCACCCCTCCACTTT; CDR3: CASSQTEQGSPLHF
length: 15; V: TRBV6-1; D: .; size: .; J: TRBJ1-1; DNA: TGTGCCAGCAGTGAAACGATGGCGTCGGGCACTGAAGCTTTCTTT; CDR3: CASSETMASGTEAFF
length: 15; V: TRBV7-9; D: .; size: .; J: TRBJ2-1; DNA: TGTGCCAGCAGAAGAGGGGGACGGACGAATAATGAGCAGTTCTTC; CDR3: CASRRGGRTNNEQFF
length: 14; V: TRBV2; D: TRBD1; size: .; J: TRBJ1-6; DNA: TGTGCCAGCAGTGAAGGGGACAGGGGGTCACCCCTCCACTTT; CDR3: CASSEGDRGSPLHF
length: 16; V: TRBV4-1; D: TRBD2; size: .; J: TRBJ2-3; DNA: TGCGCCAGCAGCCAAGATCGCGGGGGGGGTATGGATACGCAGTATTTT; CDR3: CASSQDRGGGMDTQYF
length: 17; V: TRBV19; D: TRBD1; size: .; J: TRBJ1-4; DNA: TGTGCCAGTAGTACAGCCGGGACAGGGGGGAGTAATGAAAAACTGTTTTTT; CDR3: CASSTAGTGGSNEKLFF
length: 13; V: TRBV28; D: .; size: .; J: TRBJ1-4; DNA: TGTGCCAGCAGCCTGCTAGATAATGAAAAACTGTTTTTT; CDR3: CASSLLDNEKLFF
length: 13; V: TRBV28; D: .; size: .; J: TRBJ1-4; DNA: TGTGCCGCGAACCGGGACTCTAATGAAAAACTGTTTTTT; CDR3: CAANRDSNEKLFF
length: 17; V: TRBV5-4; D: TRBD1; size: .; J: TRBJ2-5; DNA: TGTGCCAGCAGCCCGCCAGGGGGCCGCGGACCTCAAGAGACCCAGTACTTC; CDR3: CASSPPGGRGPQETQYF
length: 14; V: TRBV6-1; D: .; size: .; J: TRBJ2-7; DNA: TGTGCCAGCGTGATCGGGGGGCTCTCCTACGAGCAGTACTTC; CDR3: CASVIGGLSYEQYF
length: 17; V: TRBV4-3; D: TRBD1; size: .; J: TRBJ1-6; DNA: TGCGCCAGCAGCCGCGGGACAGGGGGAACGATTAATTCACCCCTCCACTTT; CDR3: CASSRGTGGTINSPLHF
length: 15; V: TRBV7-2; D: .; size: .; J: TRBJ1-5; DNA: TGTGCCAGCAGCTGGGGTCGGGGTAGCAATCAGCCCCAGCATTTT; CDR3: CASSWGRGSNQPQHF
length: 13; V: TRBV10-3; D: .; size: .; J: TRBJ1-2; DNA: TGTGCCATCAGTGAGTCGAAAGGGGATGGCTACACCTTC; CDR3: CAISESKGDGYTF
length: 15; V: TRBV5-6; D: TRBD1; size: .; J: TRBJ2-1; DNA: TGTGCCAGCAGCCTACCGGGACAGGGCTACAATGAGCAGTTCTTC; CDR3: CASSLPGQGYNEQFF
length: 17; V: TRBV19; D: TRBD1; size: .; J: TRBJ1-5; DNA: TGTGCCAGTAGTATCGTAGGGGGCAAGAAGGGCAATCAGCCCCAGCATTTT; CDR3: CASSIVGGKKGNQPQHF
length: 13; V: TRBV6-5; D: TRBD1; size: .; J: TRBJ1-5; DNA: TGTGCCAGCAGTTACGGACAGGCCGGGGCCCAGCATTTT; CDR3: CASSYGQAGAQHF
length: 15; V: TRBV5-8; D: TRBD2; size: .; J: TRBJ2-7; DNA: TGTGCCAGCAGCCTTCCGGGGGGGTTGGCCTACGAGCAGTACTTC; CDR3: CASSLPGGLAYEQYF
length: 15; V: TRBV7-7; D: .; size: .; J: TRBJ2-1; DNA: TGTGCTAGCAGCTTAAATTTCCTCTCCTACAATGAGCAGTTCTTC; CDR3: CASSLNFLSYNEQFF
length: 13; V: TRBV10-3; D: TRBD1; size: .; J: TRBJ2-7; DNA: TGTGCCATCAGTGAGCAGGGGGCAGAAGAGCAGTACTTC; CDR3: CAISEQGAEEQYF
length: 13; V: TRBV27; D: .; size: .; J: TRBJ1-2; DNA: TGTGCCAGCAGTACAGATAGTAACTATGGCTACACCTTC; CDR3: CASSTDSNYGYTF
length: 16; V: TRBV5-1; D: .; size: .; J: TRBJ1-1; DNA: TGCGCCAGCAGCTTGACAGTAAACACCCAGAACACTGAAGCTTTCTTT; CDR3: CASSLTVNTQNTEAFF
length: 17; V: TRBV10-3; D: .; size: .; J: TRBJ2-5; DNA: TGTGCCATCAGTGACCCGGGAGTGGGGGGGCTTCGGGAGACCCAGTACTTC; CDR3: CAISDPGVGGLRETQYF
length: 14; V: TRBV7-9; D: TRBD1; size: .; J: TRBJ1-5; DNA: TGTGCCAGCAGCACAGGGGGCAGCAATCAGCCCCAGCATTTT; CDR3: CASSTGGSNQPQHF
length: 14; V: TRBV27; D: .; size: .; J: TRBJ1-1; DNA: TGTGCCAGCAGTTTATCGCAGGGTATAACTGAAGCTTTCTTT; CDR3: CASSLSQGITEAFF
length: 14; V: TRBV6-1; D: .; size: .; J: TRBJ1-1; DNA: TGTGCCAGCAGTAGAACAGGGAAGAACACTGAAGCTTTCTTT; CDR3: CASSRTGKNTEAFF
length: 13; V: TRBV19; D: .; size: .; J: TRBJ1-5; DNA: TGTGCCAGTAGTATTACCGGAGCGCAGCCCCAGCATTTT; CDR3: CASSITGAQPQHF
length: 14; V: TRBV6-1; D: .; size: .; J: TRBJ1-2; DNA: TGTGCCAGCAGTGTCGCCAGGGAAGGATATGGCTACACCTTC; CDR3: CASSVAREGYGYTF
length: 14; V: TRBV9; D: .; size: .; J: TRBJ2-2; DNA: TGTGCCAGCAGCCCACAGAGTTCTTCCGGGGAGCTGTTTTTT; CDR3: CASSPQSSSGELFF
length: 17; V: TRBV19; D: .; size: .; J: TRBJ2-5; DNA: TGTGCCAGTAGTATAGTTCCGGGGACACACCTCGGGGAGACCCAGTACTTC; CDR3: CASSIVPGTHLGETQYF
length: 12; V: TRBV28; D: .; size: few; J: TRBJ1-5; DNA: TGTGCCAGCTCCGGGCCCCGGGGGCCCCAGCATTTT; CDR3: CASSGPRGPQHF
length: 13; V: TRBV7-9; D: TRBD1; size: .; J: TRBJ2-1; DNA: TGTGCCAGCAGCCAGGGACAGTTGCATGAGCAGTTCTTC; CDR3: CASSQGQLHEQFF